This TCR beta chain was sequenced for a study of identical twins. There are 12 residues in the CDR3. Trimming cost V 7 bases and J 6 bases, with 10 bases left between them. Germline V gene lookup returns CDR1 MDHEN and CDR2 SYDVKM. A few counts support this clonotype. Its antigen is still unknown. MiXCR, applied by TCRdb to the 5' RACE reads, yields one record per CDR3 protein. This sample yields some 1,700,000 distinct CDR3 sequences, of which about 31% are seen a single time; roughly 0.3% belongs to the top ten. Findings and limits, study-wide: Modelling approaches yielded underestimates of out-of-frame TCR alpha sharing between monozygotic twins.

Sample: cord blood. This rearrangement joins TRBV28 to TRBJ1-5; D unclear. The clonotype was recovered from a newborn girl in good health. The CDR3 DNA reads TGTGCCAGCACTCTCGGGGTTCAGCCCCAGCATTTT. It yields the protein CASTLGVQPQHF.